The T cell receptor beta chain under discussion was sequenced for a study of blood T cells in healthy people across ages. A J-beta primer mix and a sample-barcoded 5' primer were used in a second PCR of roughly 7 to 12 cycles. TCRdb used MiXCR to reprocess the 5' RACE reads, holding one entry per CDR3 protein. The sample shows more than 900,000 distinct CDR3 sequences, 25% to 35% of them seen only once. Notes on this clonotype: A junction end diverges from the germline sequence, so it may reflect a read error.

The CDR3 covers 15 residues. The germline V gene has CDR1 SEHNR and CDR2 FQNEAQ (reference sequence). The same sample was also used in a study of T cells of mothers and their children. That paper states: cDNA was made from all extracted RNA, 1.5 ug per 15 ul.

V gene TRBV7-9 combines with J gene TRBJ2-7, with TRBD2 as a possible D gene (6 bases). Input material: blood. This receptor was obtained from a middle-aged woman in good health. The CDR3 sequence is CTSSLGGGPGDEQYF. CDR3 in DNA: TGTACCAGCAGCTTAGGAGGAGGTCCGGGGGACGAGCAGTACTTC.